The source of this TCR beta chain is a study of blood T cell repertoires in COVID-19. The overall study: From T cells, B-cell-depleted T cells, or PBMCs came the material, which was cDNA or gDNA.

This CDR3 has 13 amino acids. Germline V gene data show CDR1 as WSHSY and CDR2 as SAAADI. V was pared by 2 bases and J by 7 bases, with 11 bases between. Study members were between about 18 and 95 years old and lived in approximately 25 US regions. Cohort allocation depended upon clinical history that participants reported. Produced via immunoSEQ multiplex PCR; TCRdb's table is partial and in-frame only. The data hold some 190,000 clones, with around 81% observed a single time. This TCR derives from a man aged 30-40 years with acute COVID-19. The specimen was PBMCs or T cells enriched from blood (not recorded which). The chain uses TRBV10-2 and TRBJ1-1; unclear D gene. Here the CDR3 DNA reads TGCGCCAGCAGTGAGAGGGAGCGGAATGAAGCTTTCTTT. It specifies CASSERERNEAFF.